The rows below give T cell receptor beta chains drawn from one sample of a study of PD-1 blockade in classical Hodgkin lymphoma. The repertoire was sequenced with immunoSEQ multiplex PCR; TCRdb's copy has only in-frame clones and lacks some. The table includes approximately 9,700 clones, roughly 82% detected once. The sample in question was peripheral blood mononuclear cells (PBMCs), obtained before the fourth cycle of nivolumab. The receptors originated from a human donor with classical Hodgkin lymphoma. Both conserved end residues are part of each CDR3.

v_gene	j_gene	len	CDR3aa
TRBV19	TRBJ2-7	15	CASKFGDAGSYEQYF
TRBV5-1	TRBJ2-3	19	CASSFTIRTGTPRTDTQYF
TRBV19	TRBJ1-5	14	CARAGQGVHQPQHF
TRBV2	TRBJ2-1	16	CASSDSGTGGWNEQFF
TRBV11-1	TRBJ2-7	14	CASSLGYGAYEQYF
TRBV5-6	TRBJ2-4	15	CASSLGHPAKNIQYF
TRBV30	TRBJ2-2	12	CAWSHAVGELFF
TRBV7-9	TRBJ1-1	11	CASTPRGMAFF
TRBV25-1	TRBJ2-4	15	CASSESPDRGNIQYF
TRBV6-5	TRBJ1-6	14	CASSSDRGGSPLHF
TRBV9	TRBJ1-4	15	CASSVQATGDEKLFF
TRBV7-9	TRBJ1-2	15	CASSSTGARSYGYTF
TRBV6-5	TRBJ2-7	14	CASSWGGTSPEQYF
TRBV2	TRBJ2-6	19	CASSPLPAGAYSGANVLTF
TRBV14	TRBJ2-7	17	CASSQYPGQGVGGEQYF
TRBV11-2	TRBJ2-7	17	CASSLVGTSWDSYEQYF
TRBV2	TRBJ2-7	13	CASRNDRAYEQYF
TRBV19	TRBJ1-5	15	CASRTGTGGYQPQHF
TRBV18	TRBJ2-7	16	CASSPLPTRRPYEQYF
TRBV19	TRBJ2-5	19	CASSIQTGLAGGNQETQYF
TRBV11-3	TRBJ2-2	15	CASSKGGANTGELFF
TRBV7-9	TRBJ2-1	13	CASSTLAGPEQFF
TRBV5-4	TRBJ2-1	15	CASSSLDGQYNEQFF
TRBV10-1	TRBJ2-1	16	CASSESRGGPYNEQFF
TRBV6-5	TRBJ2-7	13	CASSWTGAYEQYF
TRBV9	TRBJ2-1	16	CASSVRSGSLWNEQFF
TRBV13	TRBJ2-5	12	CASSLEVETQYF
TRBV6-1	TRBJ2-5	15	CASSPLRGRWETQYF
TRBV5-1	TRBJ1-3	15	CASGVSAGKGNTIYF
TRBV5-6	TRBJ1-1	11	CASSLGGEAFF
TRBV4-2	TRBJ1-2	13	CASSQVGYYGYTF
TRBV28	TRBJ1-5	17	CASSLGPGQGIVQPQHF
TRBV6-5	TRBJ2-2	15	CASSYWGPNTGELFF
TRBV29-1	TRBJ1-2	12	CSVRAKGYGYTF
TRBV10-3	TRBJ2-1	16	CAISEGHSSSYNEQFF
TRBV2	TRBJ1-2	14	CASSMTLLEDGYTF
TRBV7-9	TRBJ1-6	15	CASTGDRLYNSPLHF
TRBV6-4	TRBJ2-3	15	CASSDSSGVTDTQYF
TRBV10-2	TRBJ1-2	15	CASRSQGGLGYGYTF
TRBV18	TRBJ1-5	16	CASSPPSGYSNQPQHF
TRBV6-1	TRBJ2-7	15	CASSGDGGASYEQYF
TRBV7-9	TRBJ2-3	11	CASSNQDTQYF
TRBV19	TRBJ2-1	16	CASTPREGATYNEQFF
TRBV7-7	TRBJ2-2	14	CASSLNINTGELFF
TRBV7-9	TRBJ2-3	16	CASSLGGPLEADTQYF
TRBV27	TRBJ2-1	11	CASGRLNEQFF
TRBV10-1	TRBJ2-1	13	CASSGQLRNEQFF
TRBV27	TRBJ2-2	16	CASTHRQGWNTGELFF
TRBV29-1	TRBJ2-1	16	CSVLTGTGNSYNEQFF
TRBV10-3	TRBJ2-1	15	CAISPGQGAFNEQFF
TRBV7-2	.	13	CASSTGPTYEQYF